This passage covers 26 T cell receptor beta chains from one sample sequenced in a study of T cells in Graves' hyperthyroidism and ophthalmopathy. The source material, RNA transcripts, was used to amplify TCR beta CDR3 regions. When the TCR CDR3 underwent first-round RT-PCR, the HTBI primer set was used. TCRdb reanalysed the multiplex PCR reads using MiXCR and keeps one entry per CDR3 protein. The sample gives 350,000 or so distinct CDR3 sequences, around 18% of which show up once; around a sixth is in the top ten. The sequenced material came from blood. These receptors all stem from a woman in her thirties or forties with Graves' ophthalmopathy.

In its sample, this clonotype was seen many times. CDR3 amino acids: CASSPTFFKEWAGELFF. The CDR3 DNA sequence: TGTGCCAGCAGCCCCACCTTCTTTAAGGAGTGGGCCGGGGAGCTGTTTTTT. The gene calls are TRBV9 and TRBJ2-2; the D is unclear. The germline V gene has CDR1 SGDLS and CDR2 YYNGEE. This CDR3 contains 17 residues. Trimming took 4 bases from V and 6 from J, leaving 22 bases between them.

This clonotype was seen many times. This sequence joins TRBV12-3 or TRBV12-4 and TRBJ2-2, with unresolved D. The CDR3 is made up of 13 amino acids. Between the trimmed V and J ends, which lost 2 bases and 6 bases, there was a span of 7 bases. The CDR3 DNA sequence: TGTGCCAGCAGTTTACCCGCCTCCGGGGAGCTGTTTTTT. It codes for CASSLPASGELFF.

This clonotype was seen ten or more times. The chain uses TRBV19 and TRBJ2-2; possible D gene TRBD2, 6 bases. Trimming pared 7 bases from V and 1 base from J, leaving 13 bases between. Germline CDR1 is LNHDA and CDR2 is SQIVND (reference sequence). The CDR3 is 15 amino acids. CDR3 loop: CASKEGPVNTGELFF. CDR3 sequence (DNA): TGTGCCAGTAAGGAGGGCCCTGTGAACACCGGGGAGCTGTTTTTT.

As regards this clonotype: A clone one base away is much larger, so this may be a read error. In this CDR3 the conserved last residue, phenylalanine or tryptophan, is missing, so a read error is likely. The V and J genes are TRBV7-3 and TRBJ2-7; maybe TRBD2 (6 bases). Trimming removed 2 bases at V and 0 bases at J, with 11 bases between. The CDR3 extends over 15 amino acids. Germline-derived CDR1 and CDR2 are SGHTA and FQGTGA. As DNA, the CDR3 is TGTGCCAGCAGCTTACAACCCGGGAGCTCCTACGAGCAGTACCTC. Translating gives CASSLQPGSSYEQYL.

This clonotype was seen many times. The CDR3 sequence: CAWSVVLPSGNTEAFF. CDR3 nucleotide sequence: TGTGCCTGGAGTGTTGTACTTCCAAGTGGGAACACTGAAGCTTTCTTT. The chain combines TRBV30 with TRBJ1-1, with D unresolved. The CDR3 totals 16 residues. Trimming pared 0 bases from V and 1 base from J, leaving 15 bases between. Germline V gene lookup returns CDR1 GTSNPN and CDR2 SVGIG (reference sequence). Complete variable domain (other parts from reference TRBV30 and TRBJ1-1): SQTIHQWPATLVQPVGSPLSLECTVEGTSNPNLYWYRQAAGRGLQLLFYSVGIGQISSEVPQNLSASRPQDRQFILSSKKLLLSDSGFYLCAWSVVLPSGNTEAFFGQGTRLTVV.

At least ten counts were recorded for this clonotype. The CDR3 nucleotides read TGTGCCAGCAGCTTAGGACTAGCCGGGGAGCTGTTTTTT. The encoded protein is CASSLGLAGELFF. The rearrangement links TRBV11-3 to TRBJ2-2, with a weak D call TRBD2 (6 bases). Germline lookup yields CDR1 SGHNT and CDR2 YENEEA. This CDR3 has 13 amino acids. Trimming left V 1 base short and J 6 bases short, with 6 bases between.

The table lists this clonotype with many counts. The DNA of the CDR3 is TGTGCCAGCAGCTTAGGACAACGGACCTACGAGCAGTACTTC. This encodes CASSLGQRTYEQYF. The chain couples TRBV11-2 to TRBJ2-7, with D hard to call. Deletions cut 1 base from V and 2 bases from J, with 9 bases between. The CDR3 has 14 amino acids. Germline lookup yields CDR1 SGHAT and CDR2 FQNNGV.

For the CDR3, the DNA is TGTGCCAGCAGACCGACCGGGCCCGGGGGCACTGAAGCTTTCTTT. It encodes CASRPTGPGGTEAFF. This chain links TRBV12-3 or TRBV12-4 with TRBJ1-1, with D perhaps TRBD1 (5 bases). The length of the CDR3 is 15 residues. Deletions cut 6 bases from V and 4 bases from J, with 18 bases between.

This clonotype has at least ten counts. The rearrangement uses TRBV12-3 or TRBV12-4 and TRBJ2-4; 8 bases map to TRBD1. The CDR3 is 16 residues long. Trimming removed 5 bases from V and 0 bases from J; junction bases left unmatched: 6. The CDR3 reads CASSHWTGLAKNIQYF. CDR3 DNA: TGTGCCAGCAGTCACTGGACAGGGCTAGCCAAAAACATTCAGTACTTC.

The sample holds many counts of this clonotype. The chain carries TRBV2 and TRBJ2-7, with 7 bases that match TRBD1. Trimming removed 5 bases from V and 1 base from J; junction bases left unmatched: 5. Germline CDR1 SNHLY, CDR2 FYNNEI. The length of the CDR3 is 14 residues. The CDR3 sequence is CASSQYRGSYEQYF. The CDR3 DNA reads as TGTGCCAGCAGTCAGTACAGGGGTTCCTACGAGCAGTACTTC.

This clonotype showed up many times. This chain links TRBV12-3 or TRBV12-4 with TRBJ2-5, with 9 bases lining up with TRBD2. Trimming took 5 bases from V and 4 from J; bases not matched to a gene: 8. This CDR3 has 15 residues. CDR3 region: CASSILAGKLETQYF. The CDR3 region has the DNA TGTGCCAGCAGTATACTAGCGGGCAAGCTAGAGACCCAGTACTTC.

There are many counts of this clonotype. This chain links TRBV28 with TRBJ2-7, with a tentative D call TRBD2 (7 bases). From germline, CDR1 is MDHEN and CDR2 SYDVKM. The CDR3 is 14 amino acids. The ends were cut back, 4 bases at V and 4 bases at J, with 14 bases in the middle. CDR3 DNA: TGTGCCAGCAGTTGGCGGGGGCTTGGGTACGAGCAGTACTTC. Translation gives CASSWRGLGYEQYF. The entire variable domain, with the rest obtained from reference TRBV28 and TRBJ2-7, is as follows: DVKVTQSSRYLVKRTGEKVFLECVQDMDHENMFWYRQDPGLGLRLIYFSYDVKMKEKGDIPEGYSVSREKKERFSLILESASTNQTSMYLCASSWRGLGYEQYFGPGTRLTVT.

The table lists this clonotype with many counts. V and J are TRBV12-3 or TRBV12-4 and TRBJ1-5; the D is unclear. This CDR3 contains 17 residues. V gave up 2 bases and J gave up 2 bases, with 16 bases separating them. CDR3 loop: CASSLLDSKGGNQPQHF. The DNA of the CDR3 is TGTGCCAGCAGTTTATTGGACTCTAAGGGCGGCAATCAGCCCCAGCATTTT.

This clonotype was recorded at least ten times. The genes are TRBV18 and TRBJ1-5; D is undetermined. Germline CDR1 reads KGHSH; CDR2 reads LQKENI. This CDR3 comprises 15 residues. V lost 4 bases to trimming and J lost 3 bases, with 13 bases between them. The CDR3 region has the DNA TGTGCCAGCTCACAGGACCGAATATACAATCAGCCCCAGCATTTT. As protein: CASSQDRIYNQPQHF.

This clonotype was picked up many times. The gene calls are TRBV4-1 and TRBJ2-2; D may be TRBD2 (5 bases). Germline V gives CDR1 MGHRA, CDR2 YSYEKL. CDR3 length equals 17 residues. The V end was cut by 1 base, the J end by 0 bases, with 12 bases between. The CDR3 loop is CASSQVGRGANTGELFF. The CDR3, as DNA: TGCGCCAGCAGCCAAGTCGGTCGGGGAGCGAACACCGGGGAGCTGTTTTTT.

On this clonotype itself: A read error may be the cause here, since a much bigger clone is one base away. CDR3 coding DNA: TGCAGTGCTAGAGTACAGGGGATCGGTCAGCCCCAGCATTTT. Translated: CSARVQGIGQPQHF. This rearrangement joins TRBV20-1 to TRBJ1-5; 7 bases are a match to TRBD1. V trimming: 1 base; J trimming: 6 bases; junction bases outside the gene matches: 6. Germline CDR1 reads DFQATT; CDR2 reads SNEGSKA (reference sequence). The CDR3 length is 14 residues.

The sample holds many counts of this clonotype. The chain carries TRBV5-1 and TRBJ2-7; D remains unclear. V lost 4 bases, J lost 8 bases, and 22 bases lay in between. Germline CDR1 reads SGHRS; CDR2 reads YFSETQ. CDR3 length equals 15 residues. DNA for the CDR3: TGCGCCAGCAGCAAAACACACGGCCGCTCCCCCCAGCAGTACTTC. This gives the protein CASSKTHGRSPQQYF.

The chain recombines TRBV25-1 with TRBJ2-3; D uncertain. V gave up 5 bases and J gave up 3 bases, with 15 bases separating them. Per germline, CDR1 MGHDK and CDR2 SYGVNS. The CDR3 is 15 amino acids. DNA of the CDR3: TGTGCCAGCAGTTCCCCCAGGCCCGGTACAGATACGCAGTATTTT. Residues: CASSSPRPGTDTQYF.

At least ten counts were recorded for this clonotype. J is TRBJ1-5 and V is TRBV2; D is undetermined. Trimming removed 2 bases from V and 3 bases from J, with 8 bases in between. This CDR3 has 14 residues. Germline CDR1 SNHLY, CDR2 FYNNEI. The CDR3 loop is CASSEQETNQPQHF. The CDR3 DNA sequence: TGTGCCAGCAGTGAACAGGAGACCAATCAGCCCCAGCATTTT.

Ten or more counts support this clonotype. J is TRBJ1-1 and V is TRBV7-9; 9 bases map to TRBD1. The CDR3 totals 15 residues. From germline, CDR1 is SEHNR and CDR2 FQNEAQ (reference sequence). The junction had 4 bases not matched to a gene; V was cut back by 5 bases and J by 0 bases. CDR3 residues: CASSRTGAVNTEAFF. The CDR3 bases are TGTGCCAGCAGCCGGACAGGGGCCGTGAACACTGAAGCTTTCTTT.

The chain employs TRBV20-1 and TRBJ2-7; the D gene is possibly TRBD1 (5 bases). In germline, CDR1 is DFQATT, CDR2 SNEGSKA (reference sequence). Trimming removed 4 bases at V and 3 bases at J, with 19 bases between. The CDR3 covers 15 residues. CDR3 coding DNA: TGCAGTGCTACCTCCGAGACAGAGTCGTTCTACGAGCAGTACTTC. This sequence encodes CSATSETESFYEQYF.

This clonotype was counted at least ten times. The chain is built from TRBV11-2 and TRBJ2-7; 9 bases align to TRBD2. The CDR3 has 15 residues. Germline V gene sequence: CDR1 SGHAT, CDR2 FQNNGV. V was pared by 5 bases and J by 12 bases, with 17 bases of the junction left unmatched. The chain's CDR3 is CASSPVRGLAEPGYF. DNA for the CDR3: TGTGCCAGCAGCCCAGTTCGGGGACTAGCAGAACCAGGGTACTTC.

The chain employs TRBV3-1 and TRBJ2-2, with D uncertain. The CDR3 has 14 amino acids. CDR1 LGHDT and CDR2 YNNKEL come from the germline V gene (reference sequence). The V end was cut by 3 bases, the J end by 5 bases, with 10 bases between. Written as DNA, the CDR3 is TGTGCCAGCAGCCATAACAGAGCAACCGGGGAGCTGTTTTTT. Translation: CASSHNRATGELFF.

For this clonotype: Here the CDR3 omits its conserved ending phenylalanine or tryptophan, so a read error is the likely source. Because the CDR3's place on the DNA is in doubt, the DNA is left out and the CDR3 is given as listed by TCRdb. This chain connects TRBV28 to TRBJ1-2; the table's TRBD1 call for D was not verified on the DNA. The CDR3 adds up to 15 amino acids, both ends counted. The germline V gene has CDR1 MDHEN and CDR2 SYDVKM. CDR3 loop: CASSLLGQENYGYSL.

This clonotype was picked up many times. The J gene is TRBJ1-1, the V gene TRBV7-9, with D uncertain. Trimming took off 6 bases at V and 3 bases at J, with 11 bases between the two ends. CDR1 and CDR2 from the germline V gene are SEHNR and FQNEAQ (reference sequence). The CDR3 has 13 residues. CDR3: CASSISWDTEAFF. CDR3 coding DNA: TGTGCCAGCAGTATTAGCTGGGACACTGAAGCTTTCTTT.

This clonotype was found many times. The chain is built from TRBV4-2 and TRBJ1-2; D remains ambiguous. The V gene's germline CDR1 is LGHNA and CDR2 YNFKEQ. Trimming took 8 bases from V and 5 from J, leaving 18 bases between them. The CDR3 totals 14 residues. DNA of the CDR3: TGTGCCAGCGCTCAAGGAGGAACGGCTTATGGCTACACCTTC. Amino acid sequence: CASAQGGTAYGYTF.